Shown below are 11 T cell receptor beta chains from a single sample sequenced in a study of T cell repertoires in cytomegalovirus infection. Via MiXCR, TCRdb re-called the reads, giving one row per CDR3 protein. The sample consists of approximately 590,000 distinct CDR3 sequences, about 40% of them appearing once. The antigens for these receptors are not known. The sequencing here drew on cultured PBMCs, taken from culture after CMV antigen stimulation. The source is a human donor in good health (CMV status not recorded). Some clones in this sample may be carry-over from other donors' samples.

The rearrangement links TRBV12-3 or TRBV12-4 to TRBJ1-2; D possibly corresponds to TRBD1 (5 bases). Trimming stripped 3 bases from V and 5 bases from J, with 13 bases between. The CDR3 contains 14 residues. The CDR3 protein is CASSFGTRRYGYTF. The CDR3 bases are TGTGCCAGCAGTTTTGGGACGAGGAGATATGGCTACACCTTC.

The genes are TRBV20-1 and TRBJ1-2; no reliable D call. V was clipped by 6 bases and J by 1 base, with 9 bases between them. CDR3 length: 12 amino acids. The germline gives CDR1 DFQATT, CDR2 SNEGSKA (reference sequence). This CDR3 is CSAPNYNYGYTF. The CDR3 DNA reads TGCAGTGCCCCTAACTATAACTATGGCTACACCTTC.

A few counts support this clonotype. The rearrangement links TRBV6-2 or TRBV6-3 to TRBJ2-3, with 9 bases matching TRBD2. The CDR3 length is 16 residues. CDR1 is MNHEY and CDR2 is SVGEGT in the germline V gene. Trimming at V came to 6 bases and at J to 1 base, leaving 8 bases not matched to a gene. The CDR3 nucleotides read TGTGCCAGCAGCCGACATAGCGGGGGCGGCACAGATACGCAGTATTTT. Its translation: CASSRHSGGGTDTQYF.

V gene TRBV7-2 combines with J gene TRBJ2-5; 8 bases align to TRBD2. The junction had 10 bases not matched to a gene; V was cut back by 5 bases and J by 5 bases. Germline V gene lookup returns CDR1 SGHTA and CDR2 FQGNSA. This CDR3 has 15 residues. This chain's CDR3 is CASSLYSGRPETQYF. The CDR3 DNA sequence: TGTGCCAGCAGCCTTTACAGCGGGAGACCGGAGACCCAGTACTTC.

The gene calls are TRBV5-1 and TRBJ2-7; TRBD1 might be the D (5 bases). Germline V gives CDR1 SGHRS, CDR2 YFSETQ. Trimming took 1 base from V and 3 from J, leaving 11 bases between them. The CDR3 extends over 14 amino acids. The CDR3 DNA reads TGCGCCAGCAGCTTGCAGGGAATCCGCTACGAGCAGTACTTC. It specifies CASSLQGIRYEQYF.

This clonotype was detected only a few times. The chain uses TRBV6-1 and TRBJ1-2; TRBD1 is a possible D gene (5 bases). Trimming left V 6 bases short and J 0 bases short, with 14 bases between. Germline CDR1 MNHNS, CDR2 SASEGT. The CDR3 is made up of 15 amino acids. This CDR3 reads CASSRLGEANYGYTF. As DNA, the CDR3 is TGTGCCAGCAGCCGACTGGGGGAAGCTAACTATGGCTACACCTTC.

The genes are TRBV5-6 and TRBJ2-1; 7 bases are a match to TRBD1. With 6 bases clipped from V and 3 bases from J, the junction kept 12 bases outside the gene matches. This CDR3 contains 16 residues. Germline V gene sequence: CDR1 SGHDT, CDR2 YYEEEE. CDR3 sequence: CASNTKKGAHYNEQFF. The CDR3 DNA sequence: TGTGCCAGCAACACCAAAAAGGGGGCCCACTACAATGAGCAGTTCTTC.

This clonotype was seen a handful of times. The gene calls are TRBV10-3 and TRBJ2-3; D gene uncertain. The germline V and J ends were trimmed by 7 bases and 3 bases, with 17 bases remaining between them. Germline CDR1 and CDR2: ENHRY and SYGVKD. This CDR3 is 15 amino acids long. CDR3 loop: CAIKGSQMWTDTQYF. The CDR3 DNA sequence: TGTGCCATCAAGGGTAGCCAAATGTGGACAGATACGCAGTATTTT.

Only a few counts were recorded for this clonotype. The chain is built from TRBV15 and TRBJ1-1; possible D gene TRBD1, 5 bases. The CDR3 has 15 residues. Trimming removed 0 bases at V and 6 bases at J, with 14 bases between. Per germline, CDR1 LNHNV and CDR2 YYDKDF (reference sequence). The CDR3 loop is CATSRDAAGGAEAFF. CDR3 nucleotide sequence: TGTGCCACCAGCAGAGATGCGGCGGGGGGGGCTGAAGCTTTCTTT.

The chain uses TRBV7-9 and TRBJ2-7; 7 nucleotides match TRBD1. Losses at the gene ends were 5 bases for V and 5 bases for J; bases not matched to a gene: 12. Germline V CDR1 and CDR2: SEHNR, FQNEAQ (reference sequence). The length of the CDR3 is 15 residues. CDR3: CASSDTGTATHEQYF. The CDR3 DNA reads as TGTGCCAGCAGCGACACCGGGACAGCGACCCACGAGCAGTACTTC.

J is TRBJ2-5 and V is TRBV19; D not resolved. The CDR3 length is 12 residues. CDR1 is LNHDA and CDR2 is SQIVND in the germline V gene (reference sequence). V was clipped by 4 bases and J by 7 bases, with 10 bases between them. The CDR3 is CASSNAIGTQYF. CDR3 DNA: TGTGCCAGTAGTAATGCAATAGGGACCCAGTACTTC.